Below, 18 T cell receptor beta chains from the same sample are listed, as sequenced in a study of T cell responses to AZD1222 COVID-19 vaccine. The table came from immunoSEQ multiplex PCR; TCRdb's copy has only in-frame clones and leaves some out. The sample contains nearly 110,000 clones, nearly 90% of which appear only once. The material sequenced was peripheral blood, taken 28 days after the second AZD1222 dose. These TCRs come from an adult who received the AZD1222 COVID-19 vaccine.

The table lists this clone with a count of one. Additional DNA sequences in this sample encode the identical CDR3. This chain links TRBV5-4 with TRBJ2-7; tentatively, D is TRBD1 (6 bases). The CDR3 spans 14 residues. Germline CDR1 is SGHNT and CDR2 is YYREEE (reference sequence). V lost 0 bases, J lost 0 bases, and 7 bases lay in between. CDR3 DNA: TGTGCCAGCAGCTTGGAAGGGGGCTCCTACGAGCAGTACTTC. Translation gives CASSLEGGSYEQYF.

CDR3 in amino acids: CASSLASGGLVETQYF. The CDR3 DNA reads TGTGCCAGCAGCTTAGCGTCGGGGGGGCTGGTAGAGACCCAGTACTTC. The chain employs TRBV7-9 and TRBJ2-5; 8 bases align to TRBD2. The germline gives CDR1 SEHNR, CDR2 FQNEAQ (reference sequence). Unmatched junction bases numbered 7, after V lost 0 bases and J lost 4 bases. The CDR3 is made up of 16 amino acids.

Of note for this clone: A junction end diverges from the germline sequence, so it may reflect a read error. This sequence joins TRBV13 and TRBJ2-7; 8 positions match TRBD1. Germline V gene data show CDR1 as PRHDT and CDR2 as FYEKMQ (reference sequence). This CDR3 comprises 11 residues. CDR3 DNA: TGTGCCAGCAGCTCGACAGGGGAGCCGTACTTC. It codes for CASSSTGEPYF.

The gene calls are TRBV7-8 and TRBJ2-1, with a tentative D call TRBD1 (5 bases). The CDR3 totals 13 residues. The germline CDR1 and CDR2 sequences are SGHVS and FQNEAQ. V was pared by 5 bases and J by 9 bases, with 14 bases between. The CDR3 here is CASSPSTGPEQFF. CDR3 DNA sequence: TGTGCCAGCAGCCCGTCCACAGGTCCTGAGCAGTTCTTC. Using reference TRBV7-8 and TRBJ2-1 for the parts outside the CDR3, the full variable domain is GAGVSQSPRYKVAKRGQDVALRCDPISGHVSLFWYQQALGQGPEFLTYFQNEAQLDKSGLPSDRFFAERPEGSVSTLKIQRTQQEDSAVYLCASSPSTGPEQFFGPGTRLTVL.

J is TRBJ1-2 and V is TRBV27; D not certain. V lost 5 bases, J lost 8 bases, and 18 bases lay in between. Germline V lookup: CDR1 MNHEY, CDR2 SMNVEV (reference sequence). CDR3 length: 14 amino acids. CDR3 loop: CASSPLDSAGGYTF. The CDR3 nucleotides are TGTGCCAGCAGTCCCCTAGACTCCGCGGGCGGCTACACCTTC.

The CDR3 DNA reads TGTGCCAGCAGCTTAATGGGGATCGGCAGCTCTAATGAAAAACTGTTTTTT. The encoded protein is CASSLMGIGSSNEKLFF. The rearrangement links TRBV7-9 to TRBJ1-4; D not certain. This CDR3 comprises 17 residues. Trimming removed 2 bases from V and 3 bases from J, with 16 bases in between. Germline V gene data show CDR1 as SEHNR and CDR2 as FQNEAQ (reference sequence).

The chain carries TRBV19 and TRBJ1-5, with a tentative D call TRBD1 (5 bases). The CDR3 contains 14 residues. Deletions cut 6 bases from V and 4 bases from J, with 13 bases between. The germline V gene has CDR1 LNHDA and CDR2 SQIVND (reference sequence). Written as DNA, the CDR3 is TGTGCCAGTAGCCGCGAGACAGTAAATCAGCCCCAGCATTTT. Translation gives CASSRETVNQPQHF.

This sequence joins TRBV7-3 and TRBJ2-2; 9 bases are shared with TRBD1. Looked up from germline, CDR1 is SGHTA and CDR2 is FQGTGA. This CDR3 spans 15 amino acids. After removal of 5 bases from V and 1 base from J, the junction contained 2 bases not matched to a gene. As DNA, the CDR3 is TGTGCCAGCAGCGCGGGACAGGGGAACACCGGGGAGCTGTTTTTT. Residues: CASSAGQGNTGELFF. Drawing the rest from reference TRBV7-3 and TRBJ2-2, the complete variable domain is GAGVSQTPSNKVTEKGKYVELRCDPISGHTALYWYRQSLGQGPEFLIYFQGTGAADDSGLPNDRFFAVRPEGSVSTLKIQRTERGDSAVYLCASSAGQGNTGELFFGEGSRLTVL.

The chain joins TRBV5-1 to TRBJ2-7; D is undetermined. Germline lookup yields CDR1 SGHRS and CDR2 YFSETQ. This CDR3 is 14 amino acids long. Trimming stripped 0 bases from V and 0 bases from J, with 7 bases between. The chain's CDR3 is CASSLEGNSYEQYF. In nucleotides, the CDR3 is TGCGCCAGCAGCTTGGAGGGTAACTCCTACGAGCAGTACTTC.

The chain couples TRBV5-1 to TRBJ1-2; the match to TRBD1 covers 7 bases. The CDR3 totals 13 residues. Germline CDR1 SGHRS, CDR2 YFSETQ. J was trimmed by 5 bases and V by 7 bases; bases with no gene match: 8. In nucleotides, the CDR3 is TGCGCCAGCGGGGGACAGCCCAATTATGGCTACACCTTC. Its protein product is CASGGQPNYGYTF.

This rearrangement joins TRBV4-1 to TRBJ2-3; 7 bases match TRBD1. In germline, CDR1 is MGHRA, CDR2 YSYEKL. The CDR3 loop spans 20 amino acids. V lost 2 bases, J lost 2 bases, and 19 bases stayed unmatched. The CDR3 DNA reads TGCGCCAGCAGCCAAAGTAACCGGGACAGCTTATTTCGGGACACAGATACGCAGTATTTT. It yields the protein CASSQSNRDSLFRDTDTQYF.

V is TRBV11-2 and J is TRBJ2-3, with TRBD2 identical over 11 bases. Germline values: CDR1 SGHAT, CDR2 FQNNGV. This CDR3 has 18 residues. V lost 1 base, J lost 2 bases, and 8 bases stayed unmatched. As DNA, the CDR3 is TGTGCCAGCAGCTTAGGAGTGCTAGCGGGAGGATCCACAGATACGCAGTATTTT. Protein product: CASSLGVLAGGSTDTQYF. The full variable domain, rest sourced from reference TRBV11-2 and TRBJ2-3, is EAGVAQSPRYKIIEKRQSVAFWCNPISGHATLYWYQQILGQGPKLLIQFQNNGVVDDSQLPKDRFSAERLKGVDSTLKIQPAKLEDSAVYLCASSLGVLAGGSTDTQYFGPGTRLTVL.

This clone occurred once. The junction departs from the called germline gene at one end, perhaps through a read error. This sequence joins TRBV28 and TRBJ1-5; a weak D match, TRBD1 (5 bases). CDR3 size: 15 residues. Per germline, CDR1 MDHEN and CDR2 SYDVKM. CDR3: CASNLRGNSNQPQHF. The DNA for the CDR3 is TGTGCCAGCAATTTACGGGGGAATAGCAATCAGCCCCAGCATTTT.

This clone was counted a few times. The V call is TRBV19, the J call TRBJ2-4; weak D call: TRBD2 (7 bases). V was cut by 5 bases and J by 3 bases, with 14 bases left in between. The CDR3 covers 15 residues. The germline CDR1 and CDR2 sequences are LNHDA and SQIVND (reference sequence). CDR3 coding DNA: TGTGCCAGTAGTGACGGGGGGCTCGACAAAAACATTCAGTACTTC. Protein: CASSDGGLDKNIQYF.

This clone appeared a few times. V is TRBV9 and J is TRBJ1-1; D is unclear. Germline CDR1 SGDLS, CDR2 YYNGEE. This CDR3 has 15 residues. V lost 0 bases and J 0 bases, leaving 9 bases between the germline ends. The CDR3 sequence is CASSVEVGMNTEAFF. CDR3 sequence (DNA): TGTGCCAGCAGCGTAGAGGTGGGCATGAACACTGAAGCTTTCTTT.

The V gene is TRBV5-1, the J gene TRBJ2-2; 8 bases are shared with TRBD1. CDR1 is SGHRS, CDR2 YFSETQ, per germline. CDR3 length: 16 residues. With 0 bases clipped from V and 3 bases from J, the junction kept 4 bases outside the gene matches. DNA of the CDR3: TGCGCCAGCAGCTTGGAAGTCAGGGGGCACACCGGGGAGCTGTTTTTT. The encoded protein is CASSLEVRGHTGELFF.

The CDR3 protein is CASSSEYEQYF. The CDR3 DNA follows: TGTGCCAGCTCATCGGAGTACGAGCAGTACTTC. V gene TRBV18 combines with J gene TRBJ2-7; D unclear. The CDR3 runs to 11 residues. Germline V gives CDR1 KGHSH, CDR2 LQKENI. V was trimmed by 5 bases and J by 4 bases, leaving 6 bases between them.

The CDR3 DNA is TGCGCCAGCAGCCGGGTTAGCGGGGGGGCGGAGGAGACCCAGTACTTC. Translated, it gives CASSRVSGGAEETQYF. This rearrangement joins TRBV4-1 to TRBJ2-5; 11 nucleotides align to TRBD2. This CDR3 spans 16 amino acids. Germline CDR1 reads MGHRA; CDR2 reads YSYEKL. V lost 4 bases to trimming and J lost 5 bases; unmatched junction nucleotides: 9.